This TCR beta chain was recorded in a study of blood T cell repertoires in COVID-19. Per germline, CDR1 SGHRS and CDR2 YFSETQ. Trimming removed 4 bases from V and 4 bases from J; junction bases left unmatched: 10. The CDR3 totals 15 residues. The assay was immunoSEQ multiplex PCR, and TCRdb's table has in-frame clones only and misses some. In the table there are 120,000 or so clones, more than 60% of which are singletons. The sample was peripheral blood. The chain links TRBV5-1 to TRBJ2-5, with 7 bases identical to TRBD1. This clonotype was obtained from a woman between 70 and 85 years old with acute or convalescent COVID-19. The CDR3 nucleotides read TGCGCCAGCAGCACCCCACAGGGGCCGGGAGAGACCCAGTACTTC. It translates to CASSTPQGPGETQYF.